Listed here are 32 T cell receptor beta chains from one sample, sequenced in a study of control samples from healthy donors and cancer patients. Sequencing used immunoSEQ multiplex PCR; TCRdb keeps in-frame clones, though not all of them. The sample lists 120,000 or so clones, around 89% occurring once. The sample was PBMCs. Every receptor here comes from a woman aged 60-70 years with lung cancer.

This clone was seen a handful of times. The chain employs TRBV19 and TRBJ1-5; weak D call: TRBD1 (5 bases). CDR1 LNHDA and CDR2 SQIVND come from the germline V gene (reference sequence). V shed 8 bases and J shed 6 bases, with 14 bases lying between them. The CDR3 has 13 amino acids. CDR3 residues: CASRGAQSQPQHF. Here the CDR3 DNA reads TGTGCCAGTCGCGGGGCCCAGAGTCAGCCCCAGCATTTT.

V and J are TRBV21-1 and TRBJ1-5; no DNA check was done on the table's D call, TRBD1. TRBV21-1 is noted as a pseudogene. CDR3 length: 19 residues. The CDR3 coding sequence is TGTGCCAGCAGCCCCCGAGGGGACAGGGGTCCGACCTACAATCAGCCCCAGCATTTT. Translated: CASSPRGDRGPTYNQPQHF.

J is TRBJ1-6 and V is TRBV19; 8 positions match TRBD1. V trimming: 3 bases; J trimming: 10 bases; junction bases outside the gene matches: 8. CDR1 and CDR2 from the germline V gene are LNHDA and SQIVND (reference sequence). CDR3 length: 15 amino acids. DNA for the CDR3: TGTGCCAGTAGTATCCCCGGGACAGGAGGCTCACCCCTCCACTTT. Residues: CASSIPGTGGSPLHF. The full variable domain, rest sourced from reference TRBV19 and TRBJ1-6, is DGGITQSPKYLFRKEGQNVTLSCEQNLNHDAMYWYRQDPGQGLRLIYYSQIVNDFQKGDIAEGYSVSREKKESFPLTVTSAQKNPTAFYLCASSIPGTGGSPLHFGNGTRLTVT.

The chain recombines TRBV3-1 (or the pseudogene TRBV3-2) with TRBJ2-5; D ambiguous. V lost 2 bases to trimming and J lost 1 base, with 11 bases between them. The CDR3 has 15 residues. CDR1 and CDR2 (germline): LGHDT, YNNKEL (reference sequence). The CDR3 nucleotides read TGTGCCAGCAGCCAACTCGGGCAACCCCAAGAGACCCAGTACTTC. This gives the protein CASSQLGQPQETQYF.

The rearrangement links TRBV4-2 to TRBJ1-1; D is possibly TRBD1 (5 bases). The germline V gene encodes CDR1 LGHNA and CDR2 YNFKEQ. V dropped 1 base and J dropped 9 bases, with 9 bases sitting between them. The CDR3 sequence is 12 residues long. CDR3 bases: TGTGCCAGCAGCCAAGGGGACGGTCAAGCTTTCTTT. Its protein product is CASSQGDGQAFF.

Regarding this clone: Other nucleotide sequences in the sample specify the same CDR3. The rearrangement joins TRBV6-2 or TRBV6-3 to TRBJ2-7; 8 bases align to TRBD1. The CDR3 contains 15 residues. The junction had 5 bases not matched to a gene; V was cut back by 4 bases and J by 0 bases. CDR1 and CDR2 (germline): MNHEY, SVGEGT. The DNA of the CDR3 is TGTGCCAGCAGTTCCCCAGGACAGGGCTCCTACGAGCAGTACTTC. Its protein is CASSSPGQGSYEQYF.

The genes are TRBV5-1 and TRBJ2-1, with TRBD2 matching 13 bases. V was pared by 2 bases and J by 2 bases, with 13 bases of the junction left unmatched. This CDR3 contains 20 residues. Germline CDR1 SGHRS, CDR2 YFSETQ. CDR3: CASSFTVGTSGAPTYNEQFF. In nucleotides, the CDR3 is TGCGCCAGCAGCTTTACCGTGGGGACTAGCGGGGCCCCTACCTACAATGAGCAGTTCTTC.

The CDR3 sequence: CASTINRKVTDEQFF. CDR3 DNA: TGTGCCAGCACAATAAACAGGAAAGTGACGGATGAGCAGTTCTTC. The chain joins TRBV11-3 to TRBJ2-1, with D possibly matching TRBD1 (5 bases). Germline values: CDR1 SGHNT, CDR2 YENEEA. Trimming removed 7 bases at V and 8 bases at J, with 21 bases between. The CDR3 covers 15 residues.

The V call is TRBV19, the J call TRBJ1-2; 9 nucleotides match TRBD1. Germline lookup yields CDR1 LNHDA and CDR2 SQIVND (reference sequence). V trimming: 6 bases; J trimming: 1 base; junction bases outside the gene matches: 6. This CDR3 spans 15 amino acids. The DNA for the CDR3 is TGTGCCAGTAGAACGGGACAGGGTCGTAACTATGGCTACACCTTC. This codes for CASRTGQGRNYGYTF.

V gene TRBV11-3 combines with J gene TRBJ2-2, with 14 bases fitting TRBD2. This CDR3 has 16 amino acids. The germline V gene has CDR1 SGHNT and CDR2 YENEEA. J gave up 6 bases and V 4 bases, and 4 bases lay outside the gene matches. In DNA, the CDR3 is TGTGCCAGCAGCTCTTCGGGACTAGCGGGAGCCGGGGAGCTGTTTTTT. This codes for CASSSSGLAGAGELFF.

The chain employs TRBV5-4 and TRBJ2-7; 7 nucleotides agree with TRBD1. V dropped 10 bases and J dropped 4; count of bases not matched to a gene: 14. This CDR3 contains 14 residues. Germline-derived CDR1 and CDR2 are SGHNT and YYREEE (reference sequence). The CDR3 is CAGTDQTGSYEQYF. The CDR3, as DNA: TGTGCCGGGACGGATCAGACAGGGAGTTACGAGCAGTACTTC.

The V call is TRBV3-1 (or the pseudogene TRBV3-2), the J call TRBJ1-1; D is ambiguous. The CDR3 spans 12 residues. Germline V lookup: CDR1 LGHDT, CDR2 YNNKEL (reference sequence). V was pared by 2 bases and J by 7 bases, with 8 bases between. As DNA, the CDR3 is TGTGCCAGCAGCCAACAATATAGTGAAGCTTTCTTT. Amino acid sequence: CASSQQYSEAFF.

The rearrangement links TRBV6-5 to TRBJ2-3; D is ambiguous. Trimming cost V 0 bases and J 4 bases, with 11 bases left between them. The CDR3 loop spans 15 amino acids. Germline V CDR1 and CDR2: MNHEY, SVGAGI. CDR3 in DNA: TGTGCCAGCAGTTACTCGGGGTCGCTGTCAGATACGCAGTATTTT. Amino acids: CASSYSGSLSDTQYF.

The chain couples TRBV6-5 to TRBJ1-2; D may be TRBD1 (5 bases). V was cut by 0 bases and J by 4 bases, with 12 bases left in between. Looked up from germline, CDR1 is MNHEY and CDR2 is SVGAGI. This CDR3 has 15 residues. The chain's CDR3 is CASSYSSGGFYGYTF. In DNA, the CDR3 is TGTGCCAGCAGTTACTCGAGCGGGGGATTCTATGGCTACACCTTC.

The rearrangement uses TRBV9 and TRBJ1-4; TRBD1 aligns across 10 bases. The CDR3 totals 15 residues. The germline gives CDR1 SGDLS, CDR2 YYNGEE. The V and J ends lost 3 bases and 5 bases, in that order; junction bases with no gene match: 4. CDR3 in amino acids: CASSETGGVNEKLFF. In DNA form, the CDR3 reads TGTGCCAGCAGCGAGACAGGGGGCGTGAATGAAAAACTGTTTTTT.

This chain joins TRBV5-4 and TRBJ2-6; D gene unclear. CDR3 length: 18 residues. Trimming pared 0 bases from V and 4 bases from J, leaving 17 bases between. Germline-derived CDR1 and CDR2 are SGHNT and YYREEE (reference sequence). The CDR3 bases are TGTGCCAGCAGCTTGGCCCTAGGGCAGGCTCAGGGGGCCAACGTCCTGACTTTC. Its protein is CASSLALGQAQGANVLTF.

This sequence joins TRBV29-1 and TRBJ1-1, with 7 bases matching TRBD1. The length of the CDR3 is 12 residues. Germline CDR1 and CDR2: SQVTM and ANQGSEA. V trimming: 2 bases; J trimming: 6 bases; junction bases outside the gene matches: 3. In nucleotides, the CDR3 is TGCAGCGTTGAAACGGGGACAGCTGAAGCTTTCTTT. Amino acids: CSVETGTAEAFF.

V usage is TRBV6-6 and J usage is TRBJ2-7; D is possibly TRBD1 (5 bases). The ends were cut back, 0 bases at V and 5 bases at J, with 11 bases in the middle. CDR1 and CDR2 from the germline V gene are MNHNY and SVGAGI (reference sequence). The length of the CDR3 is 14 residues. CDR3 residues: CASSYSQGWNEQYF. CDR3 nucleotide sequence: TGTGCCAGCAGTTACTCGCAGGGTTGGAACGAGCAGTACTTC.

The chain recombines TRBV19 with TRBJ2-6; D unclear. Germline V gene data show CDR1 as LNHDA and CDR2 as SQIVND (reference sequence). This CDR3 contains 16 residues. V lost 1 base to trimming and J lost 0 bases, with 7 bases between them. Here the CDR3 reads CASSIGPNSGANVLTF. In DNA, the CDR3 is TGTGCCAGTAGTATAGGCCCGAACTCTGGGGCCAACGTCCTGACTTTC.

This sequence joins TRBV30 and TRBJ2-1, with TRBD1 as a possible D gene (6 bases). V shed 1 base and J shed 8 bases, with 9 bases lying between them. This CDR3 contains 12 residues. CDR1 is GTSNPN and CDR2 is SVGIG in the germline V gene (reference sequence). The CDR3 DNA is TGTGCCTGGAGTGCGTCAGGGGATGAGCAGTTCTTC. Protein sequence: CAWSASGDEQFF.

The V gene is TRBV7-3, the J gene TRBJ1-2; possibly TRBD1 for D (6 bases). V was cut by 5 bases and J by 3 bases, with 10 bases left in between. This CDR3 contains 13 residues. Germline V CDR1 and CDR2: SGHTA, FQGTGA. CDR3 DNA sequence: TGTGCCAGCAGCCCAGGGGAGGACTATGGCTACACCTTC. This gives the protein CASSPGEDYGYTF.

CDR3 protein: CASSETSGVYNEQFF. CDR3 coding DNA: TGTGCCAGCAGCGAAACTAGCGGGGTATACAATGAGCAGTTCTTC. This chain joins TRBV7-3 and TRBJ2-1, with 10 bases that match TRBD2. CDR3 length: 15 residues. V lost 5 bases, J lost 4 bases, and 5 bases stayed unmatched. Germline loops: CDR1 SGHTA, CDR2 FQGTGA.

The chain employs TRBV10-2 and TRBJ2-7, with D perhaps matching TRBD2 (5 bases). Per germline, CDR1 WSHSY and CDR2 SAAADI. CDR3 length: 12 amino acids. V dropped 4 bases and J dropped 1 base, with 5 bases sitting between them. This chain's CDR3 is CASSVASYEQYF. The CDR3 DNA reads TGCGCCAGCAGTGTAGCGTCCTACGAGCAGTACTTC.

The genes are TRBV28 and TRBJ1-1, with 7 bases lining up with TRBD1. CDR1 is MDHEN, CDR2 SYDVKM, per germline. Trimming cost V 6 bases and J 7 bases; bases outside gene matches: 8. The CDR3 sequence is 13 residues long. CDR3: CASSRPRGIEAFF. As DNA, the CDR3 is TGTGCCAGCAGCCGCCCCAGGGGGATTGAAGCTTTCTTT.

Note on this clone: The sample carries other DNA sequences with the same CDR3. V gene TRBV5-1 combines with J gene TRBJ1-1; tentatively, D is TRBD1 (5 bases). Germline CDR1 reads SGHRS; CDR2 reads YFSETQ. V was shortened by 0 bases and J by 2 bases, with 8 bases between the two germline ends. This CDR3 is built from 14 residues. CDR3 nucleotide sequence: TGCGCCAGCAGCTTGGCCGGGGGTAACACTGAAGCTTTCTTT. Translating gives CASSLAGGNTEAFF.

The chain employs TRBV5-6 and TRBJ1-3; maybe TRBD1 (5 bases). V lost 2 bases to trimming and J lost 2 bases, with 11 bases between them. CDR1 SGHDT and CDR2 YYEEEE come from the germline V gene. The CDR3 loop spans 15 amino acids. The CDR3 region has the DNA TGTGCCAGCAGCTTCGGGACTCTCCCTGGAAACACCATATATTTT. This encodes CASSFGTLPGNTIYF. Using reference TRBV5-6 and TRBJ1-3 for the parts outside the CDR3, the full variable domain is DAGVTQSPTHLIKTRGQQVTLRCSPKSGHDTVSWYQQALGQGPQFIFQYYEEEERQRGNFPDRFSGHQFPNYSSELNVNALLLGDSALYLCASSFGTLPGNTIYFGEGSWLTVV.

CDR3 DNA sequence: TGTGCCAGCAGTGAAGTTACTGGCTTCCACACTGAAGCTTTCTTT. Protein product: CASSEVTGFHTEAFF. This chain links TRBV6-1 with TRBJ1-1, with unresolved D. The CDR3 is 15 amino acids. V was cut by 1 base and J by 3 bases, with 12 bases left in between. Germline V lookup: CDR1 MNHNS, CDR2 SASEGT.

This chain links TRBV5-1 with TRBJ2-7; 8 nucleotides line up with TRBD2. J was trimmed by 2 bases and V by 4 bases; bases with no gene match: 8. This CDR3 spans 15 amino acids. The germline gives CDR1 SGHRS, CDR2 YFSETQ. CDR3 DNA sequence: TGCGCCAGCAGCCCGAAGCGGGAGCCACCCTACGAGCAGTACTTC. Residues: CASSPKREPPYEQYF.

CDR3 sequence reads: CASSYSLGGLIDEQFF. The CDR3, as DNA: TGTGCCAGCAGTTACTCTCTGGGGGGGTTAATTGATGAGCAGTTCTTC. This chain joins TRBV6-2 or TRBV6-3 and TRBJ2-1; 7 bases agree with TRBD2. CDR3 length: 16 amino acids. Germline loops: CDR1 MNHEY, CDR2 SVGEGT. V lost 0 bases and J lost 8; bases outside the gene matches: 10.

V is TRBV3-1 (or the pseudogene TRBV3-2) and J is TRBJ1-2; TRBD1 agrees at 7 bases. Losses at the gene ends were 5 bases for V and 1 base for J; bases not matched to a gene: 7. CDR1 LGHDT and CDR2 YNNKEL come from the germline V gene (reference sequence). The CDR3 contains 15 residues. The CDR3, as DNA: TGTGCCAGCAGCATTGACAGGGAGATTAACTATGGCTACACCTTC. This translates into CASSIDREINYGYTF.

The rearrangement links TRBV2 to TRBJ1-2, with D tentatively TRBD1 (6 bases). The CDR3 length is 12 residues. CDR1 SNHLY and CDR2 FYNNEI come from the germline V gene. The V end was cut by 11 bases, the J end by 2 bases, with 12 bases between. CDR3 protein: CAGRDTNYGYTF. The DNA for the CDR3 is TGTGCCGGCCGGGACACCAACTATGGCTACACCTTC. The full variable domain, with the rest looked up from reference TRBV2 and TRBJ1-2, is EPEVTQTPSHQVTQMGQEVILRCVPISNHLYFYWYRQILGQKVEFLVSFYNNEISEKSEIFDDQFSVERPDGSNFTLKIRSTKLEDSAMYFCAGRDTNYGYTFGSGTRLTVV.

The V call is TRBV5-1, the J call TRBJ2-3; D is perhaps TRBD1 or TRBD2 (5 bases each). Germline V gene sequence: CDR1 SGHRS, CDR2 YFSETQ. The CDR3 is 15 amino acids. V shed 7 bases and J shed 0 bases, with 15 bases lying between them. CDR3 bases: TGCGCCAGCTTCGGTGGGACCCCGAGCACAGATACGCAGTATTTT. It is translated as CASFGGTPSTDTQYF. Full variable domain (remainder filled in from reference TRBV5-1 and TRBJ2-3): KAGVTQTPRYLIKTRGQQVTLSCSPISGHRSVSWYQQTPGQGLQFLFEYFSETQRNKGNFPGRFSGRQFSNSRSEMNVSTLELGDSALYLCASFGGTPSTDTQYFGPGTRLTVL.